This TCR beta chain was retrieved from a study of identical twins. Whole-study findings and limits: Potential partial confounding of zero-insertion analyses by invariant MAIT and iNKT cells was noted. Interpretation of the results relied on cross-sectional statistical analysis and not on following the same donors.

The CDR3 is 15 residues long. With V trimmed by 6 bases and J by 0 bases, 5 bases remained unmatched. This clonotype was picked up a small number of times. Its antigen is unidentified. Healthy Caucasians provided all donations. Each CDR3 protein is one row after TCRdb ran MiXCR on the 5' RACE reads. The data contain 700,000 or so distinct CDR3 sequences, less than 10% of them singletons. These same data were also listed under a study on yellow fever vaccine responses in identical twins.

This chain joins TRBV12-3 or TRBV12-4 and TRBJ2-7; 10 nucleotides match TRBD1. This receptor was taken from a young woman in good health. The specimen was PBMCs. As DNA, the CDR3 is TGTGCCAGCAGCCAGACAGGGGGCAACTCCTACGAGCAGTACTTC. Its protein is CASSQTGGNSYEQYF.